The 26 T cell receptor beta chains below come from one sample, sequenced in a study of shared clonotypes between healthy human individuals. CD8 cells regarded as naive lacked CD45RO, were positively chosen for CCR7, and omitted terminally differentiated effector memory CD45RA+ cells. Assay: immunoSEQ multiplex PCR; the TCRdb copy retains only in-frame clones and omits some. The sample carries around 700,000 clones, roughly nine tenths recorded once. What was sequenced was naive CD8+ T cells sorted from blood. These receptors all come from a man aged 25-45 years in good health.

This clone was found a few times. CDR3 DNA sequence: TGTGCCAGCAGTAGCTGGGGGGGCTACGAGCAGTACTTC. It codes for CASSSWGGYEQYF. This chain links TRBV27 with TRBJ2-7; TRBD2 matches at 7 bases. After removal of 5 bases from V and 3 bases from J, the junction contained 4 bases not matched to a gene. This CDR3 comprises 13 residues. The germline V gene encodes CDR1 MNHEY and CDR2 SMNVEV (reference sequence).

V gene TRBV4-1 combines with J gene TRBJ2-7, with 9 bases lining up with TRBD2. V lost 4 bases and J lost 5; bases outside the gene matches: 9. Germline CDR1 MGHRA, CDR2 YSYEKL. The CDR3 consists of 15 residues. This CDR3 reads CASSPESGRIDEQYF. The CDR3 DNA reads TGCGCCAGCAGCCCCGAAAGCGGGAGGATTGACGAGCAGTACTTC.

This rearrangement joins TRBV28 to TRBJ1-2, with unresolved D. Per the germline V gene, CDR1 is MDHEN and CDR2 is SYDVKM. The V end was cut by 7 bases, the J end by 2 bases, with 11 bases between. This CDR3 region has 13 residues. The CDR3 region has the DNA TGTGCCAGCAATCCGCCCCTAAACTATGGCTACACCTTC. It codes for CASNPPLNYGYTF.

The V gene is TRBV7-9, the J gene TRBJ1-1; D ambiguous. V was trimmed by 4 bases and J by 0 bases, leaving 12 bases between them. CDR3 length equals 15 residues. Germline V CDR1 and CDR2: SEHNR, FQNEAQ (reference sequence). CDR3 region: CASSSPMALNTEAFF. CDR3 DNA sequence: TGTGCCAGCAGCTCTCCGATGGCCCTGAACACTGAAGCTTTCTTT.

This clone was seen a handful of times. J is TRBJ2-3 and V is TRBV6-4; the match to TRBD1 covers 8 bases. V lost 6 bases, J lost 1 base, and 3 bases stayed unmatched. Germline CDR1 is MRHNA and CDR2 is SNTAGT. The CDR3 consists of 14 residues. CDR3 sequence: CASSGQGGTDTQYF. The CDR3 DNA sequence: TGTGCCAGCAGCGGACAGGGAGGCACAGATACGCAGTATTTT.

The chain combines TRBV5-1 with TRBJ1-2; 7 bases align to TRBD1. The germline V gene has CDR1 SGHRS and CDR2 YFSETQ. The CDR3 consists of 15 residues. J lost 0 bases, V lost 3 bases, and 5 bases had no gene match. The CDR3, as DNA: TGCGCCAGCAGCTATCTGGGGACAGCTAACTATGGCTACACCTTC. Translating it yields CASSYLGTANYGYTF.

V usage is TRBV7-9 and J usage is TRBJ2-5, with 9 bases lining up with TRBD2. Germline V gene lookup returns CDR1 SEHNR and CDR2 FQNEAQ (reference sequence). The CDR3 has 18 amino acids. Trimming took 0 bases from V and 4 from J; bases not matched to a gene: 12. Here the CDR3 reads CASSLALAGTGPRETQYF. The CDR3 coding sequence is TGTGCCAGCAGCTTAGCCCTAGCGGGGACGGGCCCCCGAGAGACCCAGTACTTC.

Here the CDR3 DNA reads TGTGCCAGCAGCTTAAGACCCACGTTAGGAAGGACAGATACGCAGTATTTT. The encoded protein is CASSLRPTLGRTDTQYF. The chain links TRBV11-1 to TRBJ2-3; unclear D gene. Germline values: CDR1 SGHAT, CDR2 FQDESV (reference sequence). V lost 2 bases to trimming and J lost 3 bases, with 18 bases between them. The CDR3 contains 17 residues. The full variable domain, completed using reference TRBV11-1 and TRBJ2-3, is EAEVAQSPRYKITEKSQAVAFWCDPISGHATLYWYRQILGQGPELLVQFQDESVVDDSQLPKDRFSAERLKGVDSTLKIQPAELGDSAMYLCASSLRPTLGRTDTQYFGPGTRLTVL.

The chain combines TRBV9 with TRBJ2-3; the D gene is possibly TRBD1 (5 bases). The germline CDR1 and CDR2 sequences are SGDLS and YYNGEE. This CDR3 is 13 amino acids long. Trimming removed 4 bases from V and 3 bases from J, with 9 bases in between. CDR3 region: CASSPGFTDTQYF. The CDR3 bases are TGTGCCAGCAGCCCAGGGTTTACAGATACGCAGTATTTT.

The chain employs TRBV13 and TRBJ2-2; weak D call: TRBD2 (5 bases). This CDR3 contains 20 residues. V shed 4 bases and J shed 6 bases, with 30 bases lying between them. Germline loops: CDR1 PRHDT, CDR2 FYEKMQ (reference sequence). DNA of the CDR3: TGTGCCAGCAGCTGGTACCCCGTCCCCTCGGCGGGTGGCCCCCCCGGGGAGCTGTTTTTT. Its protein is CASSWYPVPSAGGPPGELFF.

The rearrangement uses TRBV18 and TRBJ2-7, with D perhaps TRBD1 (5 bases). This CDR3 has 15 amino acids. Per germline, CDR1 KGHSH and CDR2 LQKENI. Trimming removed 3 bases from V and 2 bases from J, with 14 bases in between. CDR3 bases: TGTGCCAGCTCACCCGAGAACAGGAAGACCTACGAGCAGTACTTC. Amino acid sequence: CASSPENRKTYEQYF.

CDR3 loop: CASSLIGSGNTIYF. The CDR3 nucleotides are TGTGCCAGCAGCTTAATTGGCTCTGGAAACACCATATATTTT. The chain carries TRBV7-9 and TRBJ1-3; D is undetermined. Germline V gene data show CDR1 as SEHNR and CDR2 as FQNEAQ (reference sequence). The CDR3 totals 14 residues. Trimming removed 2 bases from V and 0 bases from J, with 5 bases in between.

Note on this clone: The identical CDR3 is also encoded by other nucleotide sequences in the sample. The chain joins TRBV5-1 to TRBJ2-3, with 10 bases matching TRBD1. This CDR3 has 14 amino acids. V lost 5 bases, J lost 3 bases, and 3 bases stayed unmatched. Germline CDR1 SGHRS, CDR2 YFSETQ. CDR3 sequence: CASSAGQGTDTQYF. For the CDR3, the DNA is TGCGCCAGCAGTGCGGGACAGGGGACAGATACGCAGTATTTT.

V and J are TRBV5-5 and TRBJ2-7; 7 positions agree with TRBD2. The CDR3 sequence is 18 residues long. Germline values: CDR1 SGHKS, CDR2 YYEKEE (reference sequence). V lost 0 bases, J lost 5 bases, and 17 bases stayed unmatched. CDR3 sequence reads: CASSLVTAPTSEDNEQYF. The CDR3 region has the DNA TGTGCCAGCAGCTTGGTAACGGCTCCAACTAGCGAAGACAACGAGCAGTACTTC.

V gene TRBV29-1 combines with J gene TRBJ1-2; D remains unclear. This CDR3 is built from 12 residues. The ends were cut back, 3 bases at V and 8 bases at J, with 13 bases in the middle. The germline CDR1 and CDR2 sequences are SQVTM and ANQGSEA. The CDR3 DNA reads TGCAGCGTTGAGTCGCGATCTAGGGGCTACACCTTC. Its protein product is CSVESRSRGYTF.

The V gene is TRBV27, the J gene TRBJ2-1; 8 bases are a match to TRBD2. V shed 3 bases and J 2 bases; nucleotides not matched to a gene: 6. The CDR3 is 16 amino acids. Germline values: CDR1 MNHEY, CDR2 SMNVEV (reference sequence). CDR3 nucleotide sequence: TGTGCCAGCAGTTTGCTCGGGAGGGCGACCTACAATGAGCAGTTCTTC. Amino acids: CASSLLGRATYNEQFF.

This chain uses TRBV5-5 with TRBJ2-7; the D is unclear. Trimming took 0 bases from V and 2 from J, leaving 9 bases between them. Germline V gives CDR1 SGHKS, CDR2 YYEKEE (reference sequence). This CDR3 spans 14 amino acids. Here the CDR3 DNA reads TGTGCCAGCAGCTTGGTCAGCGCAGCCTACGAGCAGTACTTC. Translated, it gives CASSLVSAAYEQYF.

This clone was detected once. This chain uses TRBV6-5 with TRBJ2-1; tentatively, D is TRBD2 (6 bases). The CDR3 has 14 residues. Trimming removed 0 bases at V and 5 bases at J, with 8 bases between. The V gene's germline CDR1 is MNHEY and CDR2 SVGAGI. The DNA for the CDR3 is TGTGCCAGCAGTTACTCGGGACTTAACAATGAGCAGTTCTTC. The encoded protein is CASSYSGLNNEQFF.

The V and J genes are TRBV5-6 and TRBJ2-3, with no clear D. Trimming took 4 bases from V and 5 from J, leaving 20 bases between them. Germline-derived CDR1 and CDR2 are SGHDT and YYEEEE. The CDR3 consists of 16 residues. The CDR3 nucleotides read TGTGCCAGCAGCGCGATGGGTGTTGGGTTAGGAGATACGCAGTATTTT. Translating it yields CASSAMGVGLGDTQYF.

This chain joins TRBV7-6 and TRBJ2-2, with D unresolved. The CDR3 covers 16 residues. The germline gives CDR1 SGHVS, CDR2 FNYEAQ. Between the trimmed V and J ends, which lost 1 base and 4 bases, there was a span of 13 bases. The CDR3 is CASSLGWKDGTGELFF. The DNA for the CDR3 is TGTGCCAGCAGCTTAGGATGGAAGGATGGCACCGGGGAGCTGTTTTTT.

The genes are TRBV5-8 and TRBJ1-1; D ambiguous. The CDR3 spans 19 residues. Trimming shortened V by 2 bases and J by 3 bases, and 26 bases separated the two germline ends. Per the germline V gene, CDR1 is SGHTS and CDR2 is YDEGEE. CDR3: CASSFPFFRRSGSHTEAFF. The CDR3 DNA follows: TGTGCCAGCAGCTTTCCCTTTTTCCGGAGATCAGGTAGCCACACTGAAGCTTTCTTT.

As regards this clone: Other DNA sequences in this specimen translate into the identical CDR3. CDR3: CASSAYNTEAFF. The CDR3 nucleotides are TGTGCCAGCAGCGCGTATAACACTGAAGCTTTCTTT. The genes are TRBV9 and TRBJ1-1; D gene ambiguous. CDR3 size: 12 residues. Germline values: CDR1 SGDLS, CDR2 YYNGEE. V lost 3 bases and J 2 bases, leaving 5 bases between the germline ends. Complete variable domain (other parts from reference TRBV9 and TRBJ1-1): DSGVTQTPKHLITATGQRVTLRCSPRSGDLSVYWYQQSLDQGLQFLIQYYNGEERAKGNILERFSAQQFPDLHSELNLSSLELGDSALYFCASSAYNTEAFFGQGTRLTVV.

The chain combines TRBV28 with TRBJ1-1, with D perhaps TRBD1 (6 bases). Trimming removed 1 base from V and 6 bases from J, with 12 bases in between. This CDR3 is 14 amino acids long. Germline V lookup: CDR1 MDHEN, CDR2 SYDVKM. CDR3 nucleotides: TGTGCCAGCAGTTTATATGGCAGGGGCGCTGAAGCTTTCTTT. Its translation: CASSLYGRGAEAFF.

The chain uses TRBV7-9 and TRBJ2-2; possible D gene TRBD1, 6 bases. The CDR3 contains 15 residues. CDR1 and CDR2 (germline): SEHNR, FQNEAQ (reference sequence). V lost 1 base, J lost 2 bases, and 8 bases lay in between. CDR3 loop: CASSLGQANTGELFF. CDR3 DNA: TGTGCCAGCAGCTTAGGACAGGCAAACACCGGGGAGCTGTTTTTT.

The rearrangement joins TRBV9 to TRBJ2-1; possibly TRBD1 or TRBD2 for D (6 bases each). The CDR3 length is 17 residues. Germline-derived CDR1 and CDR2 are SGDLS and YYNGEE. Trimming took off 3 bases at V and 4 bases at J, with 20 bases between the two ends. The CDR3 reads CASSAPRGGDIYNEQFF. In DNA, the CDR3 is TGTGCCAGCAGCGCACCGCGGGGCGGGGACATATACAATGAGCAGTTCTTC.

The chain carries TRBV11-2 and TRBJ2-3; 10 bases are a match to TRBD2. The CDR3 contains 16 residues. V gave up 5 bases and J gave up 2 bases; unmatched junction bases: 7. Germline-derived CDR1 and CDR2 are SGHAT and FQNNGV. CDR3 DNA sequence: TGTGCCAGCAGCCCCTGGACTAGCGGTGCCACAGATACGCAGTATTTT. Its translation is CASSPWTSGATDTQYF.